This TCR beta chain was recorded in a study of cytomegalovirus exposure and HLA in healthy donors. CDR1 and CDR2 from the germline V gene are SGHRS and YFSETQ. J gave up 6 bases and V 4 bases, and 3 bases lay outside the gene matches. CDR3 size: 13 residues. 13 Jbeta primers and 60 Vbeta primers were used for the PCR. Measured with immunoSEQ multiplex PCR; TCRdb has only the in-frame clones, and not every one. The table includes 150,000 to 200,000 clones, 80% to 90% detected once. The clonotype comes from a man aged 35-49 years in good health and CMV-seropositive. Sequencing was carried out using PBMCs. The chain couples TRBV5-1 to TRBJ2-1, with 8 nucleotides matching TRBD1. Written as DNA, the CDR3 is TGCGCCAGCAGCCAGGGGACAGGCAATGAGCAGTTCTTC. This gives the protein CASSQGTGNEQFF.